Below are 20 T cell receptor beta chains sequenced from a single sample in a study of T cell repertoires in ileal Crohn's disease. Some clones are missing from TCRdb's copy, which holds only in-frame ones; the method was immunoSEQ multiplex PCR. The table records tens of thousands of clones, approximately 78% of them present only once. Source material: ileal tissue. Every receptor here comes from an adult with Crohn's disease.

The chain couples TRBV6-5 to TRBJ2-7; D may be TRBD1 (6 bases). This CDR3 has 12 amino acids. V was clipped by 6 bases and J by 0 bases, with 6 bases between them. Germline values: CDR1 MNHEY, CDR2 SVGAGI. The CDR3 DNA is TGTGCCAGCAGACAGGGCTCCTACGAGCAGTACTTC. Its translation: CASRQGSYEQYF.

The rearrangement joins TRBV7-2 to TRBJ2-5; D is undetermined. TRBJ2-7 matches the DNA end more closely, so the J call is doubtful. This CDR3 is built from 14 residues. Germline V gives CDR1 SGHTA, CDR2 FQGNSA. The DNA of the CDR3 is TGTGCCAGCAGCTTAGATGCCCACTCCTACGAGCAGTACTTC. Translation: CASSLDAHSYEQYF.

The chain uses TRBV7-8 and TRBJ2-7; D might be TRBD1 (6 bases). The CDR3 sequence is 13 residues long. Trimming removed 1 base from V and 6 bases from J, with 10 bases in between. CDR1 is SGHVS, CDR2 FQNEAQ, per germline. CDR3 coding DNA: TGTGCCAGCAGCTTAGGACAGGCGGGCGAGCAGTACTTC. Protein sequence: CASSLGQAGEQYF.

V and J are TRBV6-6 and TRBJ1-2; tentatively, D is TRBD1 (6 bases). CDR1 and CDR2 (germline): MNHNY, SVGAGI (reference sequence). The CDR3 contains 13 residues. Trimming stripped 5 bases from V and 7 bases from J, with 14 bases between. Written as DNA, the CDR3 is TGTGCCAGCAGTCAGGACAGTTCGTCTGGCTACACCTTC. This sequence encodes CASSQDSSSGYTF.

The genes are TRBV10-3 and TRBJ1-4; tentatively, D is TRBD1 (5 bases). Looked up from germline, CDR1 is ENHRY and CDR2 is SYGVKD. The CDR3 is made up of 13 amino acids. Trimming took 6 bases from V and 3 from J, leaving 8 bases between them. CDR3 region: CAIRGAANEKLFF. The CDR3 nucleotides are TGTGCCATCAGAGGGGCTGCTAATGAAAAACTGTTTTTT.

The chain uses TRBV9 and TRBJ1-2; D might be TRBD1 (5 bases). CDR3 size: 15 residues. Germline loops: CDR1 SGDLS, CDR2 YYNGEE. Between the trimmed V and J ends, which lost 6 bases and 7 bases, there was a span of 22 bases. The CDR3 here is CASIDLIGGGSGYTF. CDR3 DNA sequence: TGTGCCAGCATCGATTTAATCGGGGGAGGGTCTGGCTACACCTTC.

This clone was seen only once. The V gene is TRBV7-9, the J gene TRBJ1-2; 7 bases match TRBD1. Germline CDR1 is SEHNR and CDR2 is FQNEAQ (reference sequence). With V trimmed by 6 bases and J by 6 bases, 7 bases remained unmatched. This CDR3 comprises 13 residues. This CDR3 reads CASRQTGNHGYTF. CDR3 sequence (DNA): TGTGCCAGCAGGCAGACAGGGAACCATGGCTACACCTTC.

V and J are TRBV25-1 and TRBJ1-2; D possibly corresponds to TRBD1 (5 bases). V was trimmed by 3 bases and J by 5 bases, leaving 10 bases between them. This CDR3 has 13 residues. Germline V gives CDR1 MGHDK, CDR2 SYGVNS. In DNA, the CDR3 is TGTGCCAGCAGTGACCGACAGACTTATGGCTACACCTTC. The encoded protein is CASSDRQTYGYTF.

The chain links TRBV6-5 to TRBJ1-1, with a weak D call TRBD1 (6 bases). The germline gives CDR1 MNHEY, CDR2 SVGAGI. The CDR3 runs 14 residues. The V end lost 6 bases, the J end lost 11 bases, and 22 bases lay between the germline ends. CDR3 sequence reads: CASSSALDGGQAFF. In DNA, the CDR3 is TGTGCCAGCAGCTCCGCCCTGGACGGGGGGCAGGCTTTCTTT.

This clone was detected once. The V call is TRBV7-2, the J call TRBJ2-7; TRBD1 is a possible D gene (5 bases). In germline, CDR1 is SGHTA, CDR2 FQGNSA. The CDR3 has 14 residues. The V end was cut by 3 bases, the J end by 0 bases, with 9 bases between. CDR3 residues: CASSFLQASYEQYF. CDR3 nucleotide sequence: TGTGCCAGCAGCTTTCTACAGGCCTCCTACGAGCAGTACTTC. Using reference TRBV7-2 and TRBJ2-7 for the parts outside the CDR3, the full variable domain is GAGVSQSPSNKVTEKGKDVELRCDPISGHTALYWYRQSLGQGLEFLIYFQGNSAPDKSGLPSDRFSAERTGGSVSTLTIQRTQQEDSAVYLCASSFLQASYEQYFGPGTRLTVT.

This chain joins TRBV7-6 and TRBJ1-1; D remains ambiguous. V was pared by 1 base and J by 8 bases, with 11 bases between. The germline V gene has CDR1 SGHVS and CDR2 FNYEAQ. The CDR3 consists of 13 residues. The CDR3 bases are TGTGCCAGCAGCTTAGGCGGGGTGAGGGAAGCTTTCTTT. This encodes CASSLGGVREAFF.

This clone showed up just a few times. This rearrangement joins TRBV9 to TRBJ2-1, with D possibly TRBD2 on 6 matching bases. Trimming removed 4 bases at V and 6 bases at J, with 11 bases between. The CDR3 is made up of 13 amino acids. Germline lookup yields CDR1 SGDLS and CDR2 YYNGEE. The CDR3 loop is CASSPSRGNEQFF. The CDR3 DNA is TGTGCCAGCAGCCCCTCGCGGGGCAATGAGCAGTTCTTC.

The rearrangement joins TRBV7-6 to TRBJ1-3; unclear D gene. The CDR3 spans 15 residues. Trimming took off 2 bases at V and 4 bases at J, with 12 bases between the two ends. CDR1 and CDR2 (germline): SGHVS, FNYEAQ. The CDR3 is CASSLTRGPGNTIYF. CDR3 nucleotide sequence: TGTGCCAGCAGCTTAACCCGTGGGCCAGGAAACACCATATATTTT.

This chain connects TRBV4-2 to TRBJ1-4; tentative D call: TRBD1 (6 bases). This CDR3 region has 16 residues. Trimming shortened V by 4 bases and J by 3 bases, and 15 bases separated the two germline ends. Germline V gives CDR1 LGHNA, CDR2 YNFKEQ. CDR3 region: CASSRGGGTANEKLFF. In DNA, the CDR3 is TGTGCCAGCAGCCGAGGGGGGGGGACGGCTAATGAAAAACTGTTTTTT.

The J gene is TRBJ2-4, the V gene TRBV27; 7 bases line up with TRBD1. After removal of 4 bases from V and 6 bases from J, the junction contained 6 bases not matched to a gene. Germline-derived CDR1 and CDR2 are MNHEY and SMNVEV (reference sequence). CDR3 size: 14 residues. CDR3 residues: CASSSRGQGNIQYF. The CDR3 DNA is TGTGCCAGCAGTTCGAGGGGGCAGGGAAACATTCAGTACTTC.

The sample holds a few counts of this clone. The chain recombines TRBV27 with TRBJ2-7; the D gene is possibly TRBD1 (5 bases). Per the germline V gene, CDR1 is MNHEY and CDR2 is SMNVEV (reference sequence). The CDR3 extends over 14 amino acids. Trimming removed 5 bases from V and 0 bases from J, with 11 bases in between. CDR3: CASSLTTASYEQYF. CDR3 coding DNA: TGTGCCAGCAGTCTCACGACAGCCTCCTACGAGCAGTACTTC.

This chain links TRBV18 with TRBJ1-5; a possible D gene is TRBD1 (6 bases). This CDR3 contains 15 residues. V was cut by 3 bases and J by 0 bases, with 9 bases left in between. CDR1 is KGHSH, CDR2 LQKENI, per germline. CDR3 sequence reads: CASSPTGFSNQPQHF. The CDR3 coding sequence is TGTGCCAGCTCACCGACAGGTTTTAGCAATCAGCCCCAGCATTTT.

The rearrangement links TRBV5-4 to TRBJ2-2, with 7 nucleotides matching TRBD1. CDR3 length equals 15 residues. V trimming: 0 bases; J trimming: 6 bases; junction bases outside the gene matches: 5. Germline V CDR1 and CDR2: SGHNT, YYREEE (reference sequence). The CDR3 DNA reads as TGTGCCAGCAGCTTGGTAGGGGGCTGGTCCGGGGAGCTGTTTTTT. Its translation: CASSLVGGWSGELFF. The variable domain in full, with the rest retrieved from reference TRBV5-4 and TRBJ2-2, is ETGVTQSPTHLIKTRGQQVTLRCSSQSGHNTVSWYQQALGQGPQFIFQYYREEENGRGNFPPRFSGLQFPNYSSELNVNALELDDSALYLCASSLVGGWSGELFFGEGSRLTVL.

The gene calls are TRBV5-1 and TRBJ1-4; no clear D gene. In germline, CDR1 is SGHRS, CDR2 YFSETQ. The CDR3 has 14 amino acids. Trimming left V 2 bases short and J 8 bases short, with 13 bases between. In DNA, the CDR3 is TGCGCCAGCAGCTTTGGCGGAGCGGGCGAAAAACTGTTTTTT. Its protein product is CASSFGGAGEKLFF.

The chain carries TRBV6-5 and TRBJ2-7; D is possibly TRBD1 (6 bases). Deletions cut 4 bases from V and 3 bases from J, with 16 bases between. The CDR3 has 15 amino acids. The V gene's germline CDR1 is MNHEY and CDR2 SVGAGI. The CDR3 is CASSLDRSSYYEQYF. In DNA form, the CDR3 reads TGTGCCAGCAGTTTAGACAGGTCTTCCTACTACGAGCAGTACTTC.